The rows below give T cell receptor beta chains drawn from one sample of a study of blood T cell repertoires in COVID-19. The repertoire was sequenced with immunoSEQ multiplex PCR; TCRdb's copy has only in-frame clones and lacks some. The table lists 270,000 or so clones, approximately 84% of them singletons. Sample: peripheral blood. The source is a human donor with COVID-19, enrolled during active disease. The donor label of this sample is uncertain. CDR3s include the opening cysteine and the closing phenylalanine or tryptophan. Fields, in order: V gene, J gene, D gene, clone size, CDR3 protein, CDR3 DNA. A D gene is named only where the DNA matches it firmly. Clone size is given for some rows only: seen once, a few or many times, or a class if the clone is expanded.

v_call: TRBV5-1
j_call: TRBJ2-2
d_call: TRBD2
clone_size: few
cdr3_aa: CASSLNSGGYTGELFF
cdr3_nt: TGCGCCAGCAGCTTAAATTCGGGGGGTTACACCGGGGAGCTGTTTTTT

v_call: TRBV5-1
j_call: TRBJ2-5
d_call: TRBD2
clone_size: .
cdr3_aa: CASSPTSGSQETQYF
cdr3_nt: TGCGCCAGCAGCCCCACGAGCGGGAGCCAAGAGACCCAGTACTTC

v_call: TRBV9
j_call: TRBJ2-1
d_call: TRBD1
clone_size: few
cdr3_aa: CASSATLWGQGVGNEQFF
cdr3_nt: TGTGCCAGCAGCGCCACTTTGTGGGGACAGGGGGTAGGCAATGAGCAGTTCTTC

v_call: TRBV28
j_call: TRBJ1-3
d_call: TRBD1
clone_size: .
cdr3_aa: CAIRTGSSGNTIYF
cdr3_nt: TGTGCCATCAGGACAGGGTCCTCTGGAAACACCATATATTTT

v_call: TRBV7-3
j_call: TRBJ1-1
d_call: TRBD1
clone_size: few
cdr3_aa: CASSLTGSNTEAFF
cdr3_nt: TGTGCCAGCAGCTTGACAGGGAGCAACACTGAAGCTTTCTTT

v_call: TRBV5-1
j_call: TRBJ2-1
d_call: TRBD2
clone_size: .
cdr3_aa: CASSFLEAGGHLNEQFF
cdr3_nt: TGCGCCAGCAGCTTTTTGGAAGCGGGAGGGCACCTCAATGAGCAGTTCTTC

v_call: TRBV20-1
j_call: TRBJ2-2
d_call: .
clone_size: .
cdr3_aa: CSASRVRRNTGELFF
cdr3_nt: TGCAGTGCTAGTAGAGTCAGGCGTAACACCGGGGAGCTGTTTTTT

v_call: TRBV20-1
j_call: TRBJ2-1
d_call: .
clone_size: .
cdr3_aa: CSASYGSRHNEQFF
cdr3_nt: TGCAGTGCTAGTTACGGGAGTAGGCACAATGAGCAGTTCTTC

v_call: TRBV20-1
j_call: TRBJ2-7
d_call: .
clone_size: .
cdr3_aa: CSASISGSYEQYF
cdr3_nt: TGCAGTGCTAGTATCTCGGGATCCTACGAGCAGTACTTC

v_call: TRBV19
j_call: TRBJ1-5
d_call: TRBD1
clone_size: .
cdr3_aa: CASSTQTGNQPQHF
cdr3_nt: TGTGCCAGTAGTACCCAGACAGGGAATCAGCCCCAGCATTTT

v_call: TRBV18
j_call: TRBJ2-5
d_call: TRBD2
clone_size: .
cdr3_aa: CASSPFSGSEETQYF
cdr3_nt: TGTGCCAGCTCCCCCTTTAGCGGGAGTGAGGAGACCCAGTACTTC

v_call: TRBV10-3
j_call: TRBJ2-2
d_call: .
clone_size: .
cdr3_aa: CAISHDSGELFF
cdr3_nt: TGTGCCATCAGTCATGACAGCGGGGAGCTGTTTTTT

v_call: TRBV11-2
j_call: TRBJ2-5
d_call: .
clone_size: .
cdr3_aa: CASSRGHQETQYF
cdr3_nt: TGTGCCAGCAGTAGAGGGCACCAAGAGACCCAGTACTTC

v_call: TRBV19
j_call: TRBJ1-2
d_call: .
clone_size: once
cdr3_aa: CASSSSRGPSNSYGYTF
cdr3_nt: TGTGCCAGTTCATCATCTAGAGGGCCCTCCAACTCCTATGGCTACACCTTC

v_call: TRBV15
j_call: TRBJ1-1
d_call: .
clone_size: few
cdr3_aa: CATRVSYMNTEAFF
cdr3_nt: TGTGCCACCCGGGTGTCGTATATGAACACTGAAGCTTTCTTT

v_call: TRBV4-1
j_call: TRBJ2-2
d_call: TRBD1
clone_size: few
cdr3_aa: CASRRGQGDTGELFF
cdr3_nt: TGCGCCAGCAGACGGGGACAGGGTGACACCGGGGAGCTGTTTTTT

v_call: TRBV7-2
j_call: TRBJ2-3
d_call: .
clone_size: .
cdr3_aa: CASSLQGPDTQYF
cdr3_nt: TGTGCCAGCAGCTTACAGGGTCCAGATACGCAGTATTTT

v_call: TRBV5-8
j_call: TRBJ1-1
d_call: .
clone_size: .
cdr3_aa: CASSSVGVRNTEAFF
cdr3_nt: TGTGCCAGCAGCTCGGTGGGAGTTCGGAACACTGAAGCTTTCTTT

v_call: TRBV6-5
j_call: TRBJ2-7
d_call: .
clone_size: .
cdr3_aa: CASSSIRRGRDEQYF
cdr3_nt: TGTGCCAGCAGTTCCATCCGGAGAGGGAGAGACGAGCAGTACTTC

v_call: TRBV4-3
j_call: TRBJ2-3
d_call: .
clone_size: .
cdr3_aa: CASSQDGLTGDIGNTQYF
cdr3_nt: TGCGCCAGCAGCCAAGATGGGTTAACGGGAGATATTGGAAATACGCAGTATTTT

v_call: TRBV7-9
j_call: TRBJ2-5
d_call: .
clone_size: .
cdr3_aa: CASSPPGVVSETQYF
cdr3_nt: TGTGCCAGCAGCCCACCCGGGGTAGTATCTGAGACCCAGTACTTC

v_call: TRBV10-1
j_call: TRBJ1-1
d_call: TRBD1
clone_size: .
cdr3_aa: CASGRQGGTEAFF
cdr3_nt: TGCGCCAGCGGGAGACAGGGCGGCACTGAAGCTTTCTTT

v_call: TRBV27
j_call: TRBJ1-5
d_call: .
clone_size: .
cdr3_aa: CASSPWGVSNQPQHF
cdr3_nt: TGTGCCAGCAGCCCCTGGGGGGTGAGCAATCAGCCCCAGCATTTT

v_call: TRBV5-4
j_call: TRBJ1-4
d_call: .
clone_size: .
cdr3_aa: CASSLEAGDEKLFF
cdr3_nt: TGTGCCAGCAGCTTGGAGGCAGGGGATGAAAAACTGTTTTTT

v_call: TRBV18
j_call: TRBJ2-7
d_call: .
clone_size: .
cdr3_aa: CASSAGRGSYEQYF
cdr3_nt: TGTGCCAGCTCAGCTGGACGGGGCTCCTACGAGCAGTACTTC

v_call: TRBV7-2
j_call: TRBJ2-1
d_call: .
clone_size: .
cdr3_aa: CASSSILGAYNEQFF
cdr3_nt: TGTGCCAGCAGCTCGATACTGGGGGCTTACAATGAGCAGTTCTTC

v_call: TRBV7-9
j_call: TRBJ2-6
d_call: TRBD1
clone_size: .
cdr3_aa: CASSLQGGAGANVLTF
cdr3_nt: TGTGCCAGCAGCCTACAGGGGGGCGCTGGGGCCAACGTCCTGACTTTC

v_call: TRBV10-2
j_call: TRBJ1-2
d_call: .
clone_size: .
cdr3_aa: CASSEVGGVDSYTF
cdr3_nt: TGCGCCAGCAGTGAGGTCGGGGGGGTGGATAGCTACACCTTC

v_call: TRBV2
j_call: TRBJ1-4
d_call: .
clone_size: .
cdr3_aa: CASSLDSQWGKLFF
cdr3_nt: TGTGCCAGCAGCCTAGACAGTCAGTGGGGAAAACTGTTTTTT

v_call: TRBV19
j_call: TRBJ2-7
d_call: .
clone_size: .
cdr3_aa: CASMQGNEQYF
cdr3_nt: TGTGCCAGTATGCAGGGGAACGAGCAGTACTTC

v_call: TRBV2
j_call: TRBJ1-1
d_call: TRBD1
clone_size: .
cdr3_aa: CASTPGQGLAEAFF
cdr3_nt: TGTGCCAGCACCCCTGGACAGGGGTTGGCTGAAGCTTTCTTT

v_call: TRBV12-5
j_call: TRBJ2-2
d_call: TRBD1
clone_size: .
cdr3_aa: CASGQRDRDTGELFF
cdr3_nt: TGTGCTAGTGGTCAACGGGACAGGGATACCGGGGAGCTGTTTTTT

v_call: TRBV7-3
j_call: TRBJ2-2
d_call: .
clone_size: .
cdr3_aa: CASSLSGRGTGELFF
cdr3_nt: TGTGCCAGCAGCTTATCTGGGAGAGGGACCGGGGAGCTGTTTTTT

v_call: TRBV5-4
j_call: TRBJ2-5
d_call: TRBD1
clone_size: .
cdr3_aa: CASGRTGRETQYF
cdr3_nt: TGTGCCAGCGGGAGGACAGGGAGGGAGACCCAGTACTTC

v_call: TRBV18
j_call: TRBJ2-1
d_call: .
clone_size: .
cdr3_aa: CASSPPEESSYNEQFF
cdr3_nt: TGTGCCAGCTCACCACCGGAGGAGAGCTCCTACAATGAGCAGTTCTTC

v_call: TRBV7-9
j_call: TRBJ2-1
d_call: TRBD2
clone_size: .
cdr3_aa: CASERELGNEQFF
cdr3_nt: TGTGCCAGTGAGCGGGAGCTGGGTAATGAGCAGTTCTTC

v_call: TRBV4-1
j_call: TRBJ1-1
d_call: .
clone_size: .
cdr3_aa: CASSHRGDLNTEAFF
cdr3_nt: TGCGCCAGCAGCCACAGGGGCGATCTGAACACTGAAGCTTTCTTT

v_call: TRBV7-3
j_call: TRBJ2-1
d_call: .
clone_size: .
cdr3_aa: CASSLQVPDEQFF
cdr3_nt: TGTGCCAGCAGCTTACAGGTTCCCGATGAGCAGTTCTTC

v_call: TRBV27
j_call: TRBJ1-2
d_call: .
clone_size: .
cdr3_aa: CASSPSRALLYGYTF
cdr3_nt: TGTGCCAGCAGTCCCTCCAGGGCACTCCTCTATGGCTACACCTTC

v_call: TRBV5-1
j_call: TRBJ2-1
d_call: TRBD2
clone_size: .
cdr3_aa: CASSLAGLSYNEQFF
cdr3_nt: TGCGCCAGCAGCTTAGCGGGACTATCCTACAATGAGCAGTTCTTC

v_call: TRBV29-1
j_call: TRBJ1-3
d_call: .
clone_size: .
cdr3_aa: CSVGRVGNTIYF
cdr3_nt: TGCAGCGTTGGACGGGTGGGAAACACCATATATTTT

v_call: TRBV11-2
j_call: TRBJ1-6
d_call: .
clone_size: .
cdr3_aa: CASSLVRGYSDNSPLHF
cdr3_nt: TGTGCCAGCAGCTTAGTAAGGGGGTACTCTGATAATTCACCCCTCCACTTT

v_call: TRBV10-2
j_call: TRBJ1-5
d_call: TRBD1
clone_size: .
cdr3_aa: CASSANRGDQPQHF
cdr3_nt: TGCGCCAGCAGTGCTAACAGGGGGGATCAGCCCCAGCATTTT

v_call: TRBV7-6
j_call: TRBJ2-1
d_call: TRBD2
clone_size: .
cdr3_aa: CASSLVASGSHEQFF
cdr3_nt: TGTGCCAGCAGCTTAGTTGCTAGCGGGAGCCATGAGCAGTTCTTC

v_call: TRBV5-1
j_call: TRBJ1-1
d_call: .
clone_size: .
cdr3_aa: CASRTGPGAYTEAFF
cdr3_nt: TGCGCCAGCAGAACCGGGCCTGGGGCATACACTGAAGCTTTCTTT

v_call: TRBV5-4
j_call: TRBJ2-3
d_call: TRBD2
clone_size: .
cdr3_aa: CASSVPGTRITDTQYF
cdr3_nt: TGTGCCAGCAGCGTTCCCGGGACTAGGATCACAGATACGCAGTATTTT